Presented here are 3 T cell receptor beta chains from one specimen sequenced in a study of T cell responses to AZD1222 COVID-19 vaccine. Clones were sequenced by immunoSEQ multiplex PCR, and TCRdb holds only the in-frame ones, with some missing. The profile shows fewer than 200,000 clones, 85% to 90% of them singletons. This material consisted of peripheral blood, taken 28 days after the second AZD1222 dose. All receptors come from an adult who received the AZD1222 COVID-19 vaccine.

The chain has TRBV2 and TRBJ2-3, with 9 bases matching TRBD1. J gave up 3 bases and V 7 bases, and 5 bases lay outside the gene matches. Germline CDR1 is SNHLY and CDR2 is FYNNEI. This CDR3 is 14 amino acids long. The CDR3 sequence: CASTRQGGTDTQYF. In DNA form, the CDR3 reads TGTGCCAGCACCCGACAGGGGGGGACAGATACGCAGTATTTT. The whole variable domain, remainder taken from reference TRBV2 and TRBJ2-3, is EPEVTQTPSHQVTQMGQEVILRCVPISNHLYFYWYRQILGQKVEFLVSFYNNEISEKSEIFDDQFSVERPDGSNFTLKIRSTKLEDSAMYFCASTRQGGTDTQYFGPGTRLTVL.

The CDR3 coding sequence is TGTGCCAGCAGCTTCACGCACAGGATACCCCATACGCAGTATTTT. Translated: CASSFTHRIPHTQYF. V and J are TRBV7-3 and TRBJ2-3; D may be TRBD1 (5 bases). Germline loops: CDR1 SGHTA, CDR2 FQGTGA. The CDR3 has 15 amino acids. V lost 3 bases, J lost 7 bases, and 17 bases lay in between.

The CDR3 loop is CAISDGVAGAYEQYF. The CDR3 nucleotides read TGTGCCATCAGTGATGGGGTAGCGGGGGCCTACGAGCAGTACTTC. The chain is built from TRBV10-3 and TRBJ2-7; 9 nucleotides line up with TRBD2. The germline V gene encodes CDR1 ENHRY and CDR2 SYGVKD. The CDR3 runs 15 residues. J lost 2 bases, V lost 3 bases, and 5 bases had no gene match.